Listed below are T cell receptor beta chains from one sample, sequenced in a study of shared clonotypes between healthy human individuals. Assay used: immunoSEQ multiplex PCR; TCRdb lists only in-frame clones, some missing. The sample consists of approximately 1.1 million clones, 70% to 80% of them appearing once. Material: memory CD4+ T cells from PBMCs. These receptors came from a man in his late teens or twenties in good health. Some clones in this sample may be carry-over from other donors' samples. CDR3s include the opening cysteine and the closing phenylalanine or tryptophan. A D gene is named only where the DNA matches it firmly. Some rows have no size entry. The others give once, few or many, or a class for an expanded clone.

clone_size | j_call | d_call | v_call | cdr3_aa | cdr3_nt
. | TRBJ2-5 | . | TRBV18 | CASSPRPWGGETQYF | TGTGCCAGCTCACCACGTCCATGGGGGGGCGAGACCCAGTACTTC
. | TRBJ2-3 | TRBD2 | TRBV30 | CAWSRTSGNTQYF | TGTGCCTGGAGTCGGACTAGCGGGAATACGCAGTATTTT
. | TRBJ1-1 | . | TRBV6-1 | CASSEIRGTEAFF | TGTGCCAGCAGTGAAATACGGGGCACTGAAGCTTTCTTT
. | TRBJ1-1 | TRBD1 | TRBV6-6 | CASRQGFTEAFF | TGTGCCAGCAGACAGGGGTTCACTGAAGCTTTCTTT
once | TRBJ1-2 | . | TRBV30 | CAWKTYIGINYGYTF | TGTGCCTGGAAAACATATATCGGGATTAACTATGGCTACACCTTC
. | TRBJ2-7 | . | TRBV2 | CASSQLPYEQYF | TGTGCCAGCAGTCAGTTACCCTACGAGCAGTACTTC
few | TRBJ2-3 | . | TRBV13 | CASSLRQAADTQYF | TGTGCCAGCAGCTTACGGCAGGCCGCAGATACGCAGTATTTT
. | TRBJ2-3 | . | TRBV7-9 | CASSWVPDTQYF | TGTGCCAGCAGTTGGGTTCCAGATACGCAGTATTTT
. | TRBJ2-7 | . | TRBV7-8 | CASSGDRGTYEQYF | TGTGCCAGCAGCGGAGACCGCGGTACCTACGAGCAGTACTTC
. | TRBJ2-5 | . | TRBV6-1 | CASSKARETQYF | TGTGCCAGCAGTAAGGCCCGGGAGACCCAGTACTTC
. | TRBJ1-3 | . | TRBV28 | CASSLARAGNTIYF | TGTGCCAGCAGTTTAGCCAGGGCTGGAAACACCATATATTTT
. | TRBJ1-1 | . | TRBV15 | CATSRGTGRETEAFF | TGTGCCACCAGCAGAGGTACAGGGAGGGAGACTGAAGCTTTCTTT
. | TRBJ2-7 | TRBD2 | TRBV6-1 | CASSEVNYFPRTSGRSSYEQYF | TGTGCCAGCAGTGAAGTTAATTATTTTCCGCGGACTAGCGGGCGAAGCTCCTACGAGCAGTACTTC